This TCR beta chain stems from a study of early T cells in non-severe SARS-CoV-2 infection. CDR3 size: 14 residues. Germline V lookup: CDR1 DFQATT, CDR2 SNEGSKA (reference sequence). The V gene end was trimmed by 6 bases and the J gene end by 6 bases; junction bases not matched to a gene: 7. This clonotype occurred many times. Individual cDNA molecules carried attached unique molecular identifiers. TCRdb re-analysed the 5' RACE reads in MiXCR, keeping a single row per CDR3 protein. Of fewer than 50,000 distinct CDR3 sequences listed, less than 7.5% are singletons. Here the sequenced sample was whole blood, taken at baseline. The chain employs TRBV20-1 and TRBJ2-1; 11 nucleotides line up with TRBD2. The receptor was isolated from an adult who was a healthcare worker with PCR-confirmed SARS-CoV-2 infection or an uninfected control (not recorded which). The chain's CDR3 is CSAESSGGRNEQFF. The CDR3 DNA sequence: TGCAGTGCCGAATCTAGCGGGGGGCGCAATGAGCAGTTCTTC.